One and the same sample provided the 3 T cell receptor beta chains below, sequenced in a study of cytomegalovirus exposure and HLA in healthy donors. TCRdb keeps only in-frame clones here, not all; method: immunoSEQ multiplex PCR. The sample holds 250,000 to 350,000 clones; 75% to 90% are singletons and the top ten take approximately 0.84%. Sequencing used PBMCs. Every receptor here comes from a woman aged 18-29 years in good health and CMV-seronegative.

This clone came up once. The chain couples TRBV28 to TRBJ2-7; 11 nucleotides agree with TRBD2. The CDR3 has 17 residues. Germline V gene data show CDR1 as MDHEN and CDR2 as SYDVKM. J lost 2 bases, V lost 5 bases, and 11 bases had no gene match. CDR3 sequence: CASSTESGTSGAYEQYF. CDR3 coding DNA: TGTGCCAGCAGTACCGAATCCGGGACTAGCGGAGCCTACGAGCAGTACTTC.

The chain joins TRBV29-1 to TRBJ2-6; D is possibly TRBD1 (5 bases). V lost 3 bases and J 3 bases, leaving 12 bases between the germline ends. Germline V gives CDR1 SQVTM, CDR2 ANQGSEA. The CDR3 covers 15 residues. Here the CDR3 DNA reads TGCAGCGTTGACATAGGGGAAAATGGGGCCAACGTCCTGACTTTC. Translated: CSVDIGENGANVLTF.

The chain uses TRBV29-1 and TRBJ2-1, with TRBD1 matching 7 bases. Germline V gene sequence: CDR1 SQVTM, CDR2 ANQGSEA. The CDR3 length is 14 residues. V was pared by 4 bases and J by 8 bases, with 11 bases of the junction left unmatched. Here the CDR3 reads CSVVRDSLTDEQFF. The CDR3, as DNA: TGCAGCGTTGTTCGGGACAGCCTGACGGATGAGCAGTTCTTC.